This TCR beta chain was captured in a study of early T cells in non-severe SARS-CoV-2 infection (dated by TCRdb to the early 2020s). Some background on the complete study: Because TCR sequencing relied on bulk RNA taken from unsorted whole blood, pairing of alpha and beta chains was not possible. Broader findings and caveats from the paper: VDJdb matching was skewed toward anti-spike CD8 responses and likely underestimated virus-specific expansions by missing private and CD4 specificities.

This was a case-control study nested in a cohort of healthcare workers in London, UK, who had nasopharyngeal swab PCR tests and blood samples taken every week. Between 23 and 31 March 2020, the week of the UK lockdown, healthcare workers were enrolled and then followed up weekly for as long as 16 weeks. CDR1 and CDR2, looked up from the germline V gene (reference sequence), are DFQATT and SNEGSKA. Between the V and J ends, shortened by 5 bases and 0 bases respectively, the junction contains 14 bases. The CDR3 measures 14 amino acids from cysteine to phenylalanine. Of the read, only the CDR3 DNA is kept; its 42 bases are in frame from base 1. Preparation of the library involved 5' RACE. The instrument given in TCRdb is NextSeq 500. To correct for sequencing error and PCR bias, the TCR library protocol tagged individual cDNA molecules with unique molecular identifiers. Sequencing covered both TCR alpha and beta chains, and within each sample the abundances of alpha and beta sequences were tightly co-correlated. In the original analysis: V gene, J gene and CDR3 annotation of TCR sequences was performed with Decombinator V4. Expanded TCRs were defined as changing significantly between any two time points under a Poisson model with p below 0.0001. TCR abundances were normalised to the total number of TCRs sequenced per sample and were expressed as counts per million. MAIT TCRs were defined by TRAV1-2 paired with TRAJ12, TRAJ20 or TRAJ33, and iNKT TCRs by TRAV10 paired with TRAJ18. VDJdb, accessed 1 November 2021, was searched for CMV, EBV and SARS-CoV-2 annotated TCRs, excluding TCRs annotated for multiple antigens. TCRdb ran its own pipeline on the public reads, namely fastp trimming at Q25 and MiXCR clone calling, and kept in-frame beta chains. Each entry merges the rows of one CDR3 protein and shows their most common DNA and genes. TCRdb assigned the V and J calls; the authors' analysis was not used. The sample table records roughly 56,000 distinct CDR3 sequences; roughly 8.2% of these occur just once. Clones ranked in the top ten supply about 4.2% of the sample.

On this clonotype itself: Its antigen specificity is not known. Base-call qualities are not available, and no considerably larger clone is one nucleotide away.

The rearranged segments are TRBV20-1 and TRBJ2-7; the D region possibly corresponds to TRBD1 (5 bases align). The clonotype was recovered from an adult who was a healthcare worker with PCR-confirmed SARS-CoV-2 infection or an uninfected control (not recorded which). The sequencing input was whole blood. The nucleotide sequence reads TGCAGTGCTTTTGGGGCGTTTAACTCCTACGAGCAGTACTTC. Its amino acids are CSAFGAFNSYEQYF.